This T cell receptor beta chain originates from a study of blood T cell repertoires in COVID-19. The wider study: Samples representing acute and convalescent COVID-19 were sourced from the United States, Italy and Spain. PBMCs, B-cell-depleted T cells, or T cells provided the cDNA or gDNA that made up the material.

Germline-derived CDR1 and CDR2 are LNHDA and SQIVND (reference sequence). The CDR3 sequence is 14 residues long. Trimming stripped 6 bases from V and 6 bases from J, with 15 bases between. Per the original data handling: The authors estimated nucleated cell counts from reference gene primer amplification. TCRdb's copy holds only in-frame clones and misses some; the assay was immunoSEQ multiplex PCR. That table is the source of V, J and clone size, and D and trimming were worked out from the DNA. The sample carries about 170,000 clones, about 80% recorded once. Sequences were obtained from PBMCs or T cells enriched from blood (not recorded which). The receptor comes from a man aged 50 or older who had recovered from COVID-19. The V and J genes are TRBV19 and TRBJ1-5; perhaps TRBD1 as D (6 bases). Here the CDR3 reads CASRLGGLIQPQHF. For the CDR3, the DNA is TGTGCCAGTAGGTTAGGGGGTTTAATTCAGCCCCAGCATTTT.